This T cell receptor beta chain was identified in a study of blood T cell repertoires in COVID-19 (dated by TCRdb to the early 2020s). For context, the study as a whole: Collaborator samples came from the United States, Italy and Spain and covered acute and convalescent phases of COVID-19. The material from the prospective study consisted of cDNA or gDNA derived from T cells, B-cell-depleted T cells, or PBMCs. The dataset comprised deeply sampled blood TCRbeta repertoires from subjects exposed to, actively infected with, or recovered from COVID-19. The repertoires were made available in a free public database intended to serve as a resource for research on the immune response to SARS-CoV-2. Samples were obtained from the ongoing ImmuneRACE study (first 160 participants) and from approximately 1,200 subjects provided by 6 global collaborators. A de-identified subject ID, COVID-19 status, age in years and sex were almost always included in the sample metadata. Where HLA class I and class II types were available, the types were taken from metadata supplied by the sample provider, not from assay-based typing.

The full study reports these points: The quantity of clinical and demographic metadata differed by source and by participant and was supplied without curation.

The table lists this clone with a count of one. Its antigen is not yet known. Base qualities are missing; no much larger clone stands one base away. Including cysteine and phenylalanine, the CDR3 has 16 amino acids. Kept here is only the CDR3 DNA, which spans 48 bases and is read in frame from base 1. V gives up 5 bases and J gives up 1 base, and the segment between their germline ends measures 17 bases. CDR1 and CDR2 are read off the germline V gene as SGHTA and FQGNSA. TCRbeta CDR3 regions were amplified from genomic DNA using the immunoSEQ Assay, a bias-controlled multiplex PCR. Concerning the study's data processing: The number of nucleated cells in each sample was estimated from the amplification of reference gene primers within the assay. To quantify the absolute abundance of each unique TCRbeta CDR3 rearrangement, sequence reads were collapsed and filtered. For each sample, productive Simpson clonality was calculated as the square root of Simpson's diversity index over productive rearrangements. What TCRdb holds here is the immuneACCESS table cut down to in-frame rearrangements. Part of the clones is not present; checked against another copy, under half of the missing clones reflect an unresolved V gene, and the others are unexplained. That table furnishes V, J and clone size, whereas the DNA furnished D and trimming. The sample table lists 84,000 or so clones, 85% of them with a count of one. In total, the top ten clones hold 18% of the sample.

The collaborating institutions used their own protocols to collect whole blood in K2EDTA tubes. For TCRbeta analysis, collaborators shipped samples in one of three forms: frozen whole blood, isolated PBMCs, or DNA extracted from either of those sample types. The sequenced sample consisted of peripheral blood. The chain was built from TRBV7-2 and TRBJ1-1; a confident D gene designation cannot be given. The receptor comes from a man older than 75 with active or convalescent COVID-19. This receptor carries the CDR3 CASSIGFGQWNTEAFF. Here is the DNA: TGTGCCAGCAGCATAGGGTTTGGGCAGTGGAACACTGAAGCTTTCTTT.